This T cell receptor beta chain came from a study of HIV-infected patients and healthy controls. About 480 ng RNA was reverse transcribed with alpha and beta constant-region primers. Alpha and beta chain libraries were made separately by chain-specific third strand synthesis with multiplexing indices. Second strand DNA was synthesized using a primer at the SP2 site. A single record per CDR3 protein comes from TCRdb applying MiXCR to the 5' RACE reads. The sample contains a few thousand distinct CDR3 sequences, around 8.8% of which appear only once. At least ten counts were recorded for this clonotype. No antigen is known for it. General observations from the study: HIV+ repertoires were severely depleted of MAIT alpha-chain CDR3s, unlike healthy controls.

CDR1 is LGHNA and CDR2 is YNFKEQ in the germline V gene. V lost 1 base, J lost 7 bases, and 19 bases lay in between. This CDR3 has 17 amino acids. Follow-up blood was drawn about 14 weeks, roughly three months, after antiretroviral therapy began. All unsorted peripheral T cells were captured because whole blood was used without fractionation. People with immunomodulatory therapy, recent vaccination or treatment interruptions were not enrolled. The TCR originated in an adult with HIV infection. The sequencing used blood, collected during antiretroviral therapy. The chain employs TRBV4-2 and TRBJ1-4; D possibly corresponds to TRBD1 (5 bases). In DNA form, the CDR3 reads TGTGCCAGCAGCCAAGGGTCAAGCGCAGGGTGGGCTGAAAAACTGTTTTTT. Translated: CASSQGSSAGWAEKLFF.